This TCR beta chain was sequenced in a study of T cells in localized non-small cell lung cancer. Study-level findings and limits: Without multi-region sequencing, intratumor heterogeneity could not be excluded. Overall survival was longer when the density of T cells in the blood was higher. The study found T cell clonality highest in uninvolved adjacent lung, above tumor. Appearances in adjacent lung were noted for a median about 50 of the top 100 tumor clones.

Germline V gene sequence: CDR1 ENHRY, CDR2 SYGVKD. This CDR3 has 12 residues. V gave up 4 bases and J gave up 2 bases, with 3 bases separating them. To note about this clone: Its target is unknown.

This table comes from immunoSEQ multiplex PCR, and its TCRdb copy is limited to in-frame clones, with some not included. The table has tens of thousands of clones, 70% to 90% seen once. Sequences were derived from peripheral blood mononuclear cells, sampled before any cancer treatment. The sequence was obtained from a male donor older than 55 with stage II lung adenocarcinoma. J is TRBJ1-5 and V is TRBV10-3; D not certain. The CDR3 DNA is TGTGCCATCAGTGCCGGCAATCAGCCCCAGCATTTT. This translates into CAISAGNQPQHF.